Listed here are 23 T cell receptor beta chains from one sample, sequenced in a study of radiotherapy plus CTLA-4 blockade in lung cancer. The repertoire was sequenced with immunoSEQ multiplex PCR; TCRdb's copy has only in-frame clones and lacks some. The top ten clones hold around 25% of a sample with roughly 30,000 clones, around four fifths of them seen once. Sequenced material: peripheral blood, taken from a patient treated with radiotherapy plus ipilimumab. These TCRs come from a human donor with non-small cell lung cancer that progressed on radiotherapy plus ipilimumab.

This clone was seen ten or more times. The chain links TRBV2 to TRBJ2-3; D possibly corresponds to TRBD2 (6 bases). The CDR3 is 14 amino acids. The germline CDR1 and CDR2 sequences are SNHLY and FYNNEI. The V and J ends lost 1 base and 2 bases respectively, with 7 bases between them. The CDR3 bases are TGTGCCAGCAGTGAAGGCGGGGTCACAGATACGCAGTATTTT. Protein: CASSEGGVTDTQYF.

This clone was seen just once. The rearrangement links TRBV6-4 to TRBJ2-3, with TRBD2 matching over 7 bases. The germline V gene encodes CDR1 MRHNA and CDR2 SNTAGT. The length of the CDR3 is 15 residues. V was pared by 3 bases and J by 1 base, with 4 bases of the junction left unmatched. CDR3 region: CASSEGLAGTDTQYF. Here the CDR3 DNA reads TGTGCCAGCAGTGAAGGGCTAGCGGGCACAGATACGCAGTATTTT.

V gene TRBV7-2 combines with J gene TRBJ1-5; D is possibly TRBD1 (6 bases). The germline gives CDR1 SGHTA, CDR2 FQGNSA. Trimming cost V 1 base and J 6 bases, with 13 bases left between them. CDR3 length equals 15 residues. CDR3 loop: CASSLDRGAGQPQHF. DNA for the CDR3: TGTGCCAGCAGCTTAGATCGGGGGGCGGGTCAGCCCCAGCATTTT.

The chain is built from TRBV11-2 and TRBJ1-1; D ambiguous. V was cut by 5 bases and J by 11 bases, with 15 bases left in between. CDR3 length: 12 residues. The germline gives CDR1 SGHAT, CDR2 FQNNGV. The CDR3 nucleotides read TGTGCCAGCAGCCCGATATCCGCGCGCGCTTTCTTT. Protein product: CASSPISARAFF.

J is TRBJ2-1 and V is TRBV7-6; TRBD2 matches at 11 bases. J was trimmed by 4 bases and V by 2 bases; bases with no gene match: 7. From germline, CDR1 is SGHVS and CDR2 FNYEAQ. The CDR3 is made up of 17 amino acids. The CDR3 is CASSLLGGTSGYNEQFF. The CDR3, as DNA: TGTGCCAGCAGCTTACTGGGCGGGACTAGCGGTTACAATGAGCAGTTCTTC.

The chain links TRBV5-1 to TRBJ2-1; D may be TRBD2 (6 bases). Trimming cost V 0 bases and J 0 bases, with 7 bases left between them. The CDR3 is made up of 15 amino acids. The germline V gene encodes CDR1 SGHRS and CDR2 YFSETQ. CDR3 DNA sequence: TGCGCCAGCAGCTTGGACGGGGGCTCCTACAATGAGCAGTTCTTC. It codes for CASSLDGGSYNEQFF.

The DNA of the CDR3 is TGTGCCAGCAGCCCCCAGCCCAGCGGGGAGAGAGAGACCCAGTACTTC. It translates to CASSPQPSGERETQYF. J is TRBJ2-5 and V is TRBV5-4; 7 bases map to TRBD2. Trimming removed 4 bases from V and 4 bases from J; junction bases left unmatched: 13. CDR3 length: 16 residues. CDR1 is SGHNT, CDR2 YYREEE, per germline (reference sequence). Based on the CDR3 plus reference TRBV5-4 and TRBJ2-5, the full variable domain is ETGVTQSPTHLIKTRGQQVTLRCSSQSGHNTVSWYQQALGQGPQFIFQYYREEENGRGNFPPRFSGLQFPNYSSELNVNALELDDSALYLCASSPQPSGERETQYFGPGTRLLVL.

CDR3: CASSLVVPTVGYTF. CDR3 nucleotides: TGTGCCAGCAGCTTAGTGGTCCCTACAGTCGGCTACACCTTC. The V gene is TRBV7-9, the J gene TRBJ1-2; D uncertain. V lost 1 base, J lost 8 bases, and 14 bases lay in between. CDR1 is SEHNR and CDR2 is FQNEAQ in the germline V gene (reference sequence). The CDR3 is 14 amino acids.

The chain has TRBV28 and TRBJ2-3; 9 positions match TRBD2. The V segment lost 8 bases and the J segment 1 base; nucleotides outside the gene matches: 10. Per germline, CDR1 MDHEN and CDR2 SYDVKM. The length of the CDR3 is 16 residues. This CDR3 is CASHSPQRGGTDTQYF. Here the CDR3 DNA reads TGTGCCAGCCATTCCCCCCAGCGGGGGGGCACAGATACGCAGTATTTT.

This sequence joins TRBV27 and TRBJ1-6; maybe TRBD1 (6 bases). The CDR3 runs to 16 residues. Deletions cut 4 bases from V and 11 bases from J, with 21 bases between. CDR1 MNHEY and CDR2 SMNVEV come from the germline V gene (reference sequence). The DNA of the CDR3 is TGTGCCAGCAGTTCCCGGTTGGTCTGGGGGCGGGCACCCCTCCACTTT. Amino acids: CASSSRLVWGRAPLHF.

The chain joins TRBV13 to TRBJ2-1; no definite D call. The V gene lost 5 bases and the J gene lost 4 bases, with 6 bases spanning the gap. The CDR3 totals 12 residues. Germline assignment: CDR1 PRHDT and CDR2 FYEKMQ (reference sequence). The chain's CDR3 is CASSPQYNEQFF. The DNA for the CDR3 is TGTGCCAGCAGCCCCCAATACAATGAGCAGTTCTTC.

V gene TRBV29-1 combines with J gene TRBJ2-3; TRBD1 might be the D (6 bases). CDR3 length: 14 residues. V lost 6 bases and J lost 6, with 19 bases in between. The germline CDR1 and CDR2 sequences are SQVTM and ANQGSEA. The CDR3 sequence: CSVQRRTGTDTQYF. The CDR3 coding sequence is TGCAGCGTCCAGCGCCGAACAGGGACCGATACGCAGTATTTT.

This rearrangement joins TRBV5-4 to TRBJ1-6, with D perhaps matching TRBD1 (6 bases). The CDR3 is 17 amino acids. CDR1 is SGHNT, CDR2 YYREEE, per germline (reference sequence). The V end lost 0 bases, the J end lost 0 bases, and 10 bases lay between the germline ends. This CDR3 reads CASSLDRESSYNSPLHF. The CDR3 bases are TGTGCCAGCAGCTTGGACAGGGAAAGCTCCTATAATTCACCCCTCCACTTT.

As DNA, the CDR3 is TGTGCCAGCAGCTTAGAAACCCTCAACAGGGCTGGAAACACCATATATTTT. This encodes CASSLETLNRAGNTIYF. This chain uses TRBV7-2 with TRBJ1-3, with D perhaps TRBD1 (6 bases). CDR1 is SGHTA and CDR2 is FQGNSA in the germline V gene. This CDR3 has 17 residues. V was cut by 1 base and J by 2 bases, with 15 bases left in between.

As for this clone: The junction shows a germline mismatch at one end, possibly a read error. The gene calls are TRBV6-4 and TRBJ2-5; possibly TRBD2 for D (6 bases). The CDR3 totals 14 residues. Germline V gives CDR1 MRHNA, CDR2 SNTAGT. CDR3 DNA sequence: TGTGCCGGCAGTAAGGACTATTCCCAAGAGACCCAGTACTTC. This sequence encodes CAGSKDYSQETQYF.

In its sample, this clone was seen once. The chain recombines TRBV11-2 with TRBJ1-2; no clear D gene. V was shortened by 1 base and J by 2 bases, with 11 bases between the two germline ends. The CDR3 has 15 residues. Germline lookup yields CDR1 SGHAT and CDR2 FQNNGV. The CDR3 sequence: CASSLVAGWNYGYTF. The CDR3 bases are TGTGCCAGCAGCTTAGTCGCGGGGTGGAACTATGGCTACACCTTC.

V is TRBV7-2 and J is TRBJ2-1; weak D call: TRBD1 (5 bases). V lost 0 bases and J 8 bases, leaving 11 bases between the germline ends. The CDR3 extends over 14 amino acids. The germline CDR1 and CDR2 sequences are SGHTA and FQGNSA. The CDR3 DNA is TGTGCCAGCAGCTTAGCTCAGGGCCCCCATGAGCAGTTCTTC. The encoded protein is CASSLAQGPHEQFF.

V and J are TRBV2 and TRBJ2-3, with 14 bases lining up with TRBD2. Germline CDR1 is SNHLY and CDR2 is FYNNEI. V was pared by 6 bases and J by 3 bases, with 8 bases of the junction left unmatched. This CDR3 has 17 amino acids. The CDR3 region is CASRGTSGRPSTDTQYF. CDR3 DNA: TGTGCCAGCAGGGGGACTAGCGGGAGACCCTCAACAGATACGCAGTATTTT. The whole variable domain, filled in from reference TRBV2 and TRBJ2-3, reads EPEVTQTPSHQVTQMGQEVILRCVPISNHLYFYWYRQILGQKVEFLVSFYNNEISEKSEIFDDQFSVERPDGSNFTLKIRSTKLEDSAMYFCASRGTSGRPSTDTQYFGPGTRLTVL.

The chain carries TRBV4-3 and TRBJ2-1; 13 bases agree with TRBD2. The CDR3 is 17 residues long. V lost 0 bases to trimming and J lost 7 bases; unmatched junction nucleotides: 6. The germline gives CDR1 LGHNA, CDR2 YSLEER. CDR3 in amino acids: CASSQDPGTSGVNEQFF. The CDR3 nucleotides are TGCGCCAGCAGCCAAGATCCCGGGACTAGCGGGGTGAATGAGCAGTTCTTC.

The chain carries TRBV6-1 and TRBJ2-1; D possibly corresponds to TRBD1 (6 bases). The CDR3 covers 15 residues. V shed 5 bases and J shed 4 bases, with 15 bases lying between them. Germline V CDR1 and CDR2: MNHNS, SASEGT. This CDR3 reads CASSKTNREYNEQFF. The CDR3 region has the DNA TGTGCCAGCAGTAAAACTAACAGGGAATACAATGAGCAGTTCTTC.

This clone was seen just once. V usage is TRBV6-6 and J usage is TRBJ1-2; 10 positions agree with TRBD1. V trimming: 6 bases; J trimming: 2 bases; junction bases outside the gene matches: 3. The CDR3 loop spans 14 amino acids. Germline V gene data show CDR1 as MNHNY and CDR2 as SVGAGI (reference sequence). In nucleotides, the CDR3 is TGTGCCAGCAGCCGGGGACAGGGGAACTATGGCTACACCTTC. It yields the protein CASSRGQGNYGYTF.

The V gene is TRBV6-1, the J gene TRBJ2-5; TRBD2 agrees at 7 bases. This CDR3 region has 14 residues. V trimming: 5 bases; J trimming: 1 base; junction bases outside the gene matches: 4. The germline CDR1 and CDR2 sequences are MNHNS and SASEGT. The CDR3 region is CASSQGRVQETQYF. The CDR3 coding sequence is TGTGCCAGCAGTCAAGGGAGGGTCCAAGAGACCCAGTACTTC.

The chain couples TRBV5-1 to TRBJ1-1; no clear D gene. The length of the CDR3 is 15 residues. CDR1 and CDR2 from the germline V gene are SGHRS and YFSETQ. The V and J ends lost 3 bases and 5 bases respectively, with 17 bases between them. The CDR3, as DNA: TGCGCCAGCAGCTCCCAAGGGAGTCTAGAGACTGAAGCTTTCTTT. Protein sequence: CASSSQGSLETEAFF.